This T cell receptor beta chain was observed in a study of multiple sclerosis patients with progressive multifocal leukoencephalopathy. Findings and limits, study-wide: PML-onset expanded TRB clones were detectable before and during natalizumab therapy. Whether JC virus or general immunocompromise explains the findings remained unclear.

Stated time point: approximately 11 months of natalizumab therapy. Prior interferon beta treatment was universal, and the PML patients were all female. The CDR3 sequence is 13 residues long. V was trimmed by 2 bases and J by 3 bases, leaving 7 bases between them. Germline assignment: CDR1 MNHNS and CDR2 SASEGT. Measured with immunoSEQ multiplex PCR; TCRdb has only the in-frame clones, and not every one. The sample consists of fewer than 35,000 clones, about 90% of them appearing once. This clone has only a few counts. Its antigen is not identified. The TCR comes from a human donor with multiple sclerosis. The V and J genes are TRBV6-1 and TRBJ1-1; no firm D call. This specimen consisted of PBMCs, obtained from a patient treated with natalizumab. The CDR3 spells CASSEREYTEAFF. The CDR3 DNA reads TGTGCCAGCAGTGAAAGAGAGTACACTGAAGCTTTCTTT.